This T cell receptor (beta chain) was captured in a study of T cell responses to AZD1222 COVID-19 vaccine. The CDR3 is 13 residues long. V shed 4 bases and J shed 5 bases, with 13 bases lying between them. Germline CDR1 is SGHNT and CDR2 is YYREEE (reference sequence). Assay: immunoSEQ multiplex PCR; the TCRdb copy retains only in-frame clones and omits some. The data hold around 100,000 clones, with 90% observed a single time. V gene TRBV5-4 combines with J gene TRBJ2-7; D remains ambiguous. The source is an adult in good health. The sample in question was peripheral blood, obtained on day 0 of AZD1222 vaccination. The CDR3 region has the DNA TGTGCCAGCAGCCCTTTCGGTGCAAACGAGCAGTACTTC. Translation gives CASSPFGANEQYF.